This is a list of T cell receptor beta chains from one sample in a study of T cell responses to AZD1222 COVID-19 vaccine. Only in-frame clones appear in the TCRdb table, and some are missing; sequencing was by immunoSEQ multiplex PCR. This sample has around 160,000 clones, with roughly 80% found just once. Sequencing used peripheral blood, obtained on day 0 of MenACWY control vaccination. The receptor set was obtained from an adult in good health. Both conserved end residues are part of each CDR3. Fields, in order: V gene, D gene, J gene, clone size, CDR3 protein. D genes are given only for firm matches. The size field is filled for only some rows; it gives once, few, many or a size class.

V: TRBV25-1; D: .; J: TRBJ1-6; size: few; CDR3: CASSTVNSPLHF
V: TRBV10-2; D: .; J: TRBJ1-6; size: .; CDR3: CASSESRNNSPLHF
V: TRBV6-4; D: .; J: TRBJ2-6; size: .; CDR3: CASTKDSSGANVLTF
V: TRBV3-1/TRBV3-2; D: .; J: TRBJ1-1; size: .; CDR3: CASSRGRNTEAFF
V: TRBV6-2/TRBV6-3; D: TRBD2; J: TRBJ2-1; size: .; CDR3: CASSSGLAGVGQFF
V: TRBV15; D: .; J: TRBJ1-2; size: .; CDR3: CATSTGRSGYTF
V: TRBV28; D: .; J: TRBJ1-6; size: .; CDR3: CASSWRGGNSPLHF
V: TRBV5-8; D: .; J: TRBJ1-1; size: .; CDR3: CASSLAQGNTEAFF
V: TRBV11-2; D: .; J: TRBJ2-7; size: .; CDR3: CASSLVFWGSTYEQYF
V: TRBV11-2; D: .; J: TRBJ2-1; size: once; CDR3: CASSLSLPGNSYNEQFF
V: TRBV3-1/TRBV3-2; D: .; J: TRBJ2-5; size: .; CDR3: CASSQVTAFQETQYF
V: TRBV12-3/TRBV12-4; D: TRBD1; J: TRBJ1-1; size: once; CDR3: CASRRQGYTEAFF
V: TRBV5-6; D: TRBD1; J: TRBJ2-5; size: .; CDR3: CASSPGQGQETQYF
V: TRBV19; D: .; J: TRBJ2-6; size: few; CDR3: CASSMFREPLISGANVLTF
V: TRBV5-1; D: .; J: TRBJ2-2; size: .; CDR3: CASSTVDRNTGELFF
V: TRBV6-5; D: TRBD1; J: TRBJ2-1; size: .; CDR3: CASSRQGSYNEQFF
V: TRBV12-3/TRBV12-4; D: .; J: TRBJ1-5; size: medium-sized; CDR3: CASSFGENQPQHF
V: TRBV2; D: TRBD1; J: TRBJ1-6; size: .; CDR3: CASSDLGQGRTYNSPLHF
V: TRBV5-8; D: TRBD1; J: TRBJ2-5; size: .; CDR3: CASSLGTGGRETQYF
V: TRBV9; D: .; J: TRBJ1-4; size: .; CDR3: CASNSGASEKLFF
V: TRBV5-1; D: TRBD1; J: TRBJ1-4; size: .; CDR3: CASSPGQGGSEKLFF
V: TRBV4-1; D: TRBD1; J: TRBJ2-1; size: .; CDR3: CASSQGHRGNNEQFF
V: TRBV7-9; D: .; J: TRBJ2-1; size: .; CDR3: CASSPKTSFYNEQFF
V: TRBV2; D: .; J: TRBJ2-7; size: .; CDR3: CASSEFRADEQYF
V: TRBV19; D: .; J: TRBJ2-5; size: .; CDR3: CASSIYSQGMSGGETQYF
V: TRBV19; D: .; J: TRBJ1-3; size: .; CDR3: CASSIKGGNTIYF
V: TRBV19; D: TRBD1; J: TRBJ2-2; size: .; CDR3: CASSMGTGPFGGELFF
V: TRBV2; D: .; J: TRBJ1-5; size: .; CDR3: CASSLDSNQPQHF
V: TRBV19; D: TRBD1; J: TRBJ1-6; size: .; CDR3: CASTSYGTGGSPLHF
V: TRBV3-1/TRBV3-2; D: .; J: TRBJ2-7; size: .; CDR3: CASSQGGPLYEQYF
V: TRBV6-5; D: .; J: TRBJ1-4; size: .; CDR3: CASSFGQISPEKLFF
V: TRBV27; D: .; J: TRBJ1-6; size: .; CDR3: CASSRRNLSYNSPLHF
V: TRBV5-1; D: TRBD1; J: TRBJ1-3; size: .; CDR3: CASRQGVDGNTIYF
V: TRBV13; D: TRBD1; J: TRBJ2-1; size: once; CDR3: CASSPRQGRGFNEQFF
V: TRBV3-1/TRBV3-2; D: .; J: TRBJ2-2; size: .; CDR3: CASSLTDFTGELFF
V: TRBV18; D: .; J: TRBJ2-3; size: .; CDR3: CASSPQTSSPDTQYF
V: TRBV7-2; D: .; J: TRBJ1-1; size: .; CDR3: CASSLGVTEAFF